The rows below give T cell receptor beta chains drawn from one sample of a study of early T cells in non-severe SARS-CoV-2 infection. TCRdb reprocessed the 5' RACE reads via MiXCR and lists one record per CDR3 protein. The sample yields 81,000 or so distinct CDR3 sequences, more than 10% seen once. The sample comprised whole blood. The receptors shown here come from an adult who was a healthcare worker with PCR-confirmed SARS-CoV-2 infection or an uninfected control (not recorded which). Each CDR3 is given with its conserved first and last residue. The order of the fields is clone size, J gene, V gene, D gene, CDR3 DNA, CDR3 protein. A D gene is named only where the DNA matches it firmly. Expanded clones are given a class, and other clones once, few, many or no size at all.

few	TRBJ2-7	TRBV6-6	-	TGTGCCAGCAGCCCCGTCGGGGCCGAGCAGTACTTC	CASSPVGAEQYF
many	TRBJ2-1	TRBV19	TRBD2	TGTGCCAGTAGTCCCCGGGCAAGCGGGAGCACCTACAATGAGCAGTTCTTC	CASSPRASGSTYNEQFF
few	TRBJ2-7	TRBV28	-	TGTGCCCTTACCTCCCAGGGGGGCTACGAGCAGTACTTC	CALTSQGGYEQYF
-	TRBJ2-7	TRBV4-1	-	TGCGCCAGCAGCCGATCCCCAGGGACGCGCTCCTACGAGCAGTACTTC	CASSRSPGTRSYEQYF
-	TRBJ1-4	TRBV6-5	-	TGTGCCAGCAGTTACTCTACCGGGGAAAAACTGTTTTTT	CASSYSTGEKLFF
-	TRBJ2-7	TRBV15	-	TGTGCCACCAGCACTCGACCGACCCACAGCTACGAGCAGTACTTC	CATSTRPTHSYEQYF
-	TRBJ2-4	TRBV5-1	-	TGCGCCAGCAGCCACCTGTGGGAGAAAGCCAAAAACATTCAGTACTTC	CASSHLWEKAKNIQYF
-	TRBJ2-1	TRBV29-1	TRBD2	TGCAGCGTTCCCGGACTAGCGGGGAATGAGCAGTTCTTC	CSVPGLAGNEQFF
few	TRBJ1-1	TRBV6-4	-	TGTGCCAGCAGTGAAGGCTCTTGGCGCGGAACTGAAGCTTTCTTT	CASSEGSWRGTEAFF
many	TRBJ2-5	TRBV19	TRBD1	TGTGCCAGTAGTAAGACAGGGGGGGAGACCCAGTACTTC	CASSKTGGETQYF
few	TRBJ2-4	TRBV20-1	-	TGCAGTGCCCTCCGGTTAGCCAAAAACATTCAGTACTTC	CSALRLAKNIQYF
-	TRBJ2-5	TRBV18	TRBD2	TGTGCCAGCTCACCCCGGTCGGGCGGGAGTGGAGAGACCCAGTACTTC	CASSPRSGGSGETQYF
few	TRBJ2-2	TRBV20-1	TRBD2	TGCAGTGCTAGGGGGGTAATGAGGCGGGAGGGCCATCAGAACACCGGGGAGCTGTTTTTT	CSARGVMRREGHQNTGELFF
many	TRBJ1-2	TRBV27	TRBD1	TGTGCCAGCAGTGGTGCCCAGGGGGGCGGCTACACCTTC	CASSGAQGGGYTF
many	TRBJ2-7	TRBV28	TRBD1	TGTGCCAGCAGCGACAGGGTACCGTCCGAGCAGTACTTC	CASSDRVPSEQYF
-	TRBJ2-2	TRBV9	TRBD2	TGTGCCAGCAGCGTAGAAAACGGGAGGCGGACCGGGGAGCTGTTTTTT	CASSVENGRRTGELFF
-	TRBJ2-1	TRBV3-1	-	TGTGCCAGCAGCTTTAACACCGGGGGCTACAATGAGCAGTTCTTC	CASSFNTGGYNEQFF
-	TRBJ1-1	TRBV5-1	-	TGCGCCAGCAGCTTGGATGAGGGAAGGGCTGAAGCTTTCTTT	CASSLDEGRAEAFF
-	TRBJ2-6	TRBV5-1	-	TGCGCCAGCAGCTTGGTGGGGGATGACCTCAACATCCTGACTTTC	CASSLVGDDLNILTF
-	TRBJ2-7	TRBV14	TRBD2	TGTGCCAGCAGCCAGGGACTAGCGCCCTACGAGCAGTACTTC	CASSQGLAPYEQYF
many	TRBJ2-7	TRBV29-1	-	TGCAGCGTTGAAGCATTTGCAGAGCAGTACTTC	CSVEAFAEQYF
many	TRBJ2-1	TRBV28	TRBD2	TGTGCCAGCAGTTCTGGGACTAGCGACTGGAATGAGCAGTTCTTC	CASSSGTSDWNEQFF
many	TRBJ1-1	TRBV2	-	TGTGCCAGCAGTTACTGGGGCGGCACTGAAGCTTTCTTT	CASSYWGGTEAFF
few	TRBJ1-5	TRBV5-4	TRBD1	TGTGCCAGCAGCTCCGACAGGGATCAGCCCCAGCATTTT	CASSSDRDQPQHF
few	TRBJ2-1	TRBV5-1	-	TGCGCCAGCAGCTTGGCACTAGTGTCCTACAATGAGCAGTTCTTC	CASSLALVSYNEQFF
-	TRBJ2-1	TRBV7-2	TRBD2	TGTGCCAGCAGCTCGGGACTAGCGGGAGGGGGCTACAATGAGCAGTTCTTC	CASSSGLAGGGYNEQFF
few	TRBJ1-1	TRBV7-2	-	TGTGCCAGCAGCTTAAGGGCCAACCGAGGCACTGAAGCTTTCTTT	CASSLRANRGTEAFF
-	TRBJ1-6	TRBV28	TRBD1	TGTGCCAGCAGTTTCGGACAGGGGGCGAGGCGCTATAATTCACCCCTCCACTTT	CASSFGQGARRYNSPLHF
-	TRBJ2-1	TRBV20-1	TRBD2	TGCAGTGCTAGAGGGAGCGGGACTAACACTGATGAGCAGTTCTTC	CSARGSGTNTDEQFF
-	TRBJ2-5	TRBV7-6	-	TGTGCCAGCAGCTGGTCCGAGACCCAGTACTTC	CASSWSETQYF
-	TRBJ1-2	TRBV12-5	TRBD1	TGTGCTAGTGGTTTGGGACAGGGAGATGGCTACACCTTC	CASGLGQGDGYTF
few	TRBJ2-3	TRBV5-1	TRBD2	TGCGCCAGCAGCCGAGAGGGACTAGATGCAGATACGCAGTATTTT	CASSREGLDADTQYF
many	TRBJ2-7	TRBV5-1	TRBD1	TGCGCCAGCAGCTTGGACGGTGCCGGGACAGGAGCCTACGAGCAGTACTTC	CASSLDGAGTGAYEQYF
-	TRBJ2-3	TRBV9	-	TGTGCCAACAGTTTGACTGTTACTAGCACAGATACGCAGTATTTT	CANSLTVTSTDTQYF
-	TRBJ2-3	TRBV6-2/TRBV6-3	TRBD2	TGTGCCAGCAGTGCGGGAGGTCGCACAGATACGCAGTATTTT	CASSAGGRTDTQYF
-	TRBJ2-5	TRBV9	TRBD2	TGTGCCAGCAGCACTCCGGGACTAGCGGGTACTCAAGAGACCCAGTACTTC	CASSTPGLAGTQETQYF
few	TRBJ2-1	TRBV7-6	TRBD2	TGTGCCAGCAGCTTGATGCCGGGACTAGCAGACAATGAGCAGTTCTTC	CASSLMPGLADNEQFF
many	TRBJ2-1	TRBV20-1	TRBD2	TGCAGTGCTAGAGGACTAGCGGGAGGGCACAATGAGCAGTTCTTC	CSARGLAGGHNEQFF
many	TRBJ2-1	TRBV3-1	TRBD2	TGTGCCAGCAGCCAAGACGACGGGAGGGCACGGTCAGGTCGGGAGCAGTTCTTC	CASSQDDGRARSGREQFF
-	TRBJ2-7	TRBV29-1	TRBD2	TGCAGCGTTGAATACCTAGCGGGCTACGAGCAGTACTTC	CSVEYLAGYEQYF
few	TRBJ2-3	TRBV28	-	TGTGCCACCACCTCGGTTCTACGCACAGATACGCAGTATTTT	CATTSVLRTDTQYF
many	TRBJ1-4	TRBV3-1	-	TGTGCCAGCGAGGGGCCTCACGAAAAACTGTTTTTT	CASEGPHEKLFF
few	TRBJ2-1	TRBV6-6	TRBD1	TGTGCCAGCAGTAAAACGGGACAGGGGTCCAATGAGCAGTTCTTC	CASSKTGQGSNEQFF
few	TRBJ2-2	TRBV4-1	-	TGCGCCAGCAGCCTCAAGGCAGGGAACACCGGGGAGCTGTTTTTT	CASSLKAGNTGELFF
many	TRBJ2-3	TRBV7-2	TRBD2	TGTGCCAGCAGCTTAGGTGGTAGCGGGAGAGGGGGTACGCAGTATTTT	CASSLGGSGRGGTQYF
many	TRBJ1-6	TRBV30	-	TGTGCCTGGAGCTCGCCCAGCAGGGGTCCCTATAATTCACCCCTCCACTTT	CAWSSPSRGPYNSPLHF
once	TRBJ2-4	TRBV28	TRBD2	TGTGCCAGCAGTTTAGGCGGGAGTAGGGGAAACATGCAGTACTTC	CASSLGGSRGNMQYF
many	TRBJ2-3	TRBV2	TRBD2	TGTGCCAGCAGGGGGACTAGCGGGAGGGCAGATACGCAGTATTTT	CASRGTSGRADTQYF
many	TRBJ2-7	TRBV20-1	TRBD2	TGCAGTGCTCCCGGGACTAGCGGATACGAGCAGTACTTC	CSAPGTSGYEQYF
-	TRBJ1-1	TRBV7-9	-	TGTGCCAGCAGCTCGCCTGTCATCGCACGCGAAGCTTTCTTT	CASSSPVIAREAFF
-	TRBJ1-1	TRBV5-1	-	TGCGCCAGCAGCTTGGCAGGGAGCATGAACACTGAAGCTTTCTTT	CASSLAGSMNTEAFF
-	TRBJ2-5	TRBV6-5	-	TGTGCCAGCAGTTACTCGCCCGGGGAGACCCAGTACTTC	CASSYSPGETQYF
-	TRBJ2-7	TRBV5-6	TRBD2	TGTGCCAGCAGCCTAGCCGGGACTAGCGGCCGGGAGCAGTACTTC	CASSLAGTSGREQYF
few	TRBJ2-1	TRBV7-7	-	TGTGCCAGCAGGGGCTTTGGGGATGAGCAGTTCTTC	CASRGFGDEQFF